This paragraph covers one T cell receptor beta chain sequence. Its antigen is unidentified. Germline CDR1 reads SEHNR; CDR2 reads FQNEAQ (reference sequence). Trimming removed 5 bases from V and 3 bases from J; junction bases left unmatched: 4. The CDR3 runs to 14 residues. These data come from a study of post-analysis software for immune sequencing data. Whole-study findings and limits: Strong co-clustering by F measure was evident for samples that had been prepared in the same batch. About five TRBV segments were more frequent in patients than controls; TRBV5-6, TRBV5-1 and TRBV20-1 belonged to this group. In multiple sclerosis, normalized Chao1 diversity was significantly below that of controls.

Prepared TCR beta cDNA libraries contained unique molecular identifiers. From around 1 to 10 million T cells, 500,000 or so cDNA molecules were obtained. TCRdb re-called the PCR reads with MiXCR, one entry per CDR3 protein. The table has over 150,000 distinct CDR3 sequences, approximately 28% seen once. Sequencing was done on a sample of blood. The sequence was collected from a girl aged 5 to 17 with multiple sclerosis. V is TRBV7-9 and J is TRBJ2-5, with TRBD2 identical over 9 bases. This CDR3 is CASSPSGAKETQYF. The CDR3 DNA follows: TGTGCCAGCAGCCCTAGCGGGGCTAAAGAGACCCAGTACTTC. Variable domain in full (rest from reference TRBV7-9 and TRBJ2-5): DTGVSQNPRHKITKRGQNVTFRCDPISEHNRLYWYRQTLGQGPEFLTYFQNEAQLEKSRLLSDRFSAERPKGSFSTLEIQRTEQGDSAMYLCASSPSGAKETQYFGPGTRLLVL.